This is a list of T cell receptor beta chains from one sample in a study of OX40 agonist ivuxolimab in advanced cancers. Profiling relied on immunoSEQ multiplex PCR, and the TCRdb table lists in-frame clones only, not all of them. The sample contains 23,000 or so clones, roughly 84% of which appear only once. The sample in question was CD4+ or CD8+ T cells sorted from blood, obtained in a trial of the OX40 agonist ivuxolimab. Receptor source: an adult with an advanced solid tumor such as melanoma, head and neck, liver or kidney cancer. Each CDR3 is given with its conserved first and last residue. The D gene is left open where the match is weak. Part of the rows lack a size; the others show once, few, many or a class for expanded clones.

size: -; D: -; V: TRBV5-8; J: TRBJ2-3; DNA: TGTGCCAGCAGCTTGTCGCTGACTTCCCTGGGGAGAGATACGCAGTATTTT; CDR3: CASSLSLTSLGRDTQYF
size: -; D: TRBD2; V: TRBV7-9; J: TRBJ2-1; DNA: TGTGCCAGCAGCTTAGAGTCGGGGGGGCCGAATGAGCAGTTCTTC; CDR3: CASSLESGGPNEQFF
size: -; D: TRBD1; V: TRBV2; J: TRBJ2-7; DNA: TGTGCCAGCAGTGGGGACAGGGTCTACGAGCAGTACTTC; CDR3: CASSGDRVYEQYF
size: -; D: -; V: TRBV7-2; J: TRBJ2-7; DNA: TGTGCCAGCAGCGGGCGGGACAGTCGACTCTACGAGCAGTACTTC; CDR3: CASSGRDSRLYEQYF
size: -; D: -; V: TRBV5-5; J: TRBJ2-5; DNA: TGTGCCAGCAGCTGGTGGGGGGCACAAGAGACCCAGTACTTC; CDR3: CASSWWGAQETQYF
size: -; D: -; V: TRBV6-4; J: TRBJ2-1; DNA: TGTGCCAGCAGTGACTCGGGGGGCTCAAATGAGCAGTTCTTC; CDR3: CASSDSGGSNEQFF
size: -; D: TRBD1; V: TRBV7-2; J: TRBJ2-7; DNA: TGTGCCAGCAGCTTGGACAGGATCTTCGGCGAGCAGTACTTC; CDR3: CASSLDRIFGEQYF
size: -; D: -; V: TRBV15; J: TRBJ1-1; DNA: TGTGCCACCAGCGCCGGACGGCAGTTAAACACTGAAGCTTTCTTT; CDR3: CATSAGRQLNTEAFF
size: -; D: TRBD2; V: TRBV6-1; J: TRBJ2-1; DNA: TGTGCCAGCAGTGATAGAGGTAGCGGGAGCTTGTCGTACAATGAGCAGTTCTTC; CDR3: CASSDRGSGSLSYNEQFF
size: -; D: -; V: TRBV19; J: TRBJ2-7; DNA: TGTGCCAGTAGTATAGGAGCAGTGAGCTCCTACGAGCAGTACTTC; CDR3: CASSIGAVSSYEQYF
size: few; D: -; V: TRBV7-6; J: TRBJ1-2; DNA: TGTGCCAGCAGCCCTTGGCGGAACTATGGCTACACCTTC; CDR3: CASSPWRNYGYTF
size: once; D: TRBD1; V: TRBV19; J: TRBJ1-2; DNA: TGTGCCAGTAGTTCCGGGACAGGGCTCTATGGCTACACCTTC; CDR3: CASSSGTGLYGYTF
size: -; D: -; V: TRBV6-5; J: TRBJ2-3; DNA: TGTGCCAGTCGTCGGGGTAGCCGCACAGATACGCAATATTTT; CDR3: CASRRGSRTDTQYF
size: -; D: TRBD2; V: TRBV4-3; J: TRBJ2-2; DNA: TGCGCCAGCAGCCTTAGCGGGGCCCTCACCGGGGAGCTGTTTTTT; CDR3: CASSLSGALTGELFF
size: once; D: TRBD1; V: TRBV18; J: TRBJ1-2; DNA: TGTGCCAGCTCATCGGACAGGGTTAACTATGGCTACACCTTC; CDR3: CASSSDRVNYGYTF
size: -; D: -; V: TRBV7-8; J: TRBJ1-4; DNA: TGTGCCAGCAGCGGTTTTGGGGGTACGAATGAAAAACTGTTTTTT; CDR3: CASSGFGGTNEKLFF
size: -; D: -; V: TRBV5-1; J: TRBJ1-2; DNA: TGCGCCAGCGGGGCGGGGGACTACGGCTACACCTTC; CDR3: CASGAGDYGYTF
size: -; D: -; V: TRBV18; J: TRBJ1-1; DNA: TGTGCCAGCTCACCCCAGGGTAATCCCACTGAAGCTTTCTTT; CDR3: CASSPQGNPTEAFF
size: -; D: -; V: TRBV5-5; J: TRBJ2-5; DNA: TGTGCCAGCAGCTTGTCTCGCGTCGAGACCCAGTACTTC; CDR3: CASSLSRVETQYF
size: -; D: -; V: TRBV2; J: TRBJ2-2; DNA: TGTGCCAGCAGTGCCCAGGGATTGAACACCGGGGAGCTGTTTTTT; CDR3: CASSAQGLNTGELFF
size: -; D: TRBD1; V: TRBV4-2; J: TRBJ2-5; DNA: TGTGCCAGCAGCCAAGGACGAGGCGAGGCAGGGGGCTCCGAAGAGACCCAGTACTTC; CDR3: CASSQGRGEAGGSEETQYF
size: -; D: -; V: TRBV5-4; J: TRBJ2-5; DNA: TGTGCCAGCAGCCTACAGGGACAGACCCAGTACTTC; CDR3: CASSLQGQTQYF
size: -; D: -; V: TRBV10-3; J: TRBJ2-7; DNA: TGTGCCATCAGGGGACGCCTCTCCTACGAGCAGTACTTC; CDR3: CAIRGRLSYEQYF
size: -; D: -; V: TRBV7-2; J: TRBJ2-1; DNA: TGTGCCAGCAGCTTGACAGTGAGTGGCAATGAGCAGTTCTTC; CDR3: CASSLTVSGNEQFF
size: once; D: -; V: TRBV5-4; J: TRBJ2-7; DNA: TGTGCCAGCAGTTTGATGACGGGCTCCTACGAGCAGTACTTC; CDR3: CASSLMTGSYEQYF
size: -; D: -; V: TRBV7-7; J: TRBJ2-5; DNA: TGTGCTAGCAGCTTAGCGCCCGGATTCCAAGAGACCCAGTACTTC; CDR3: CASSLAPGFQETQYF
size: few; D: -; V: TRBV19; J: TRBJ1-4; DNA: TGTGCCAGTAGTATTCTCCGTGGAGAAAAACTGTTTTTT; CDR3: CASSILRGEKLFF
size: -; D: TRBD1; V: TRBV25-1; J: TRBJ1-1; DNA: TGTGCCAGCAGTTGGGGGGGCAGGGGGCTTACTGAAGCTTTCTTT; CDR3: CASSWGGRGLTEAFF
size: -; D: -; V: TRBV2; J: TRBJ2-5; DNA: TGTGCCAGCAGTGAGGCTGTTGGGCAACGGTACCAAGAGACCCAGTACTTC; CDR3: CASSEAVGQRYQETQYF
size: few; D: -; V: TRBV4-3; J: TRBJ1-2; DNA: TGCGCCAGCAGCCAAGCCCTCCGGATGGGGATTGGCTACACCTTC; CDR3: CASSQALRMGIGYTF
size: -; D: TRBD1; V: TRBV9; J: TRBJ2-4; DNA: TGTGCCAGCAGCGCCGGACAGGTAAACATTCAGTACTTC; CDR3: CASSAGQVNIQYF
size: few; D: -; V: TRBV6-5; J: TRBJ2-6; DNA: TGTGCCAGCAAAAGTTTAGGCTCTGGGGCCAACGTCCTGACTTTC; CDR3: CASKSLGSGANVLTF
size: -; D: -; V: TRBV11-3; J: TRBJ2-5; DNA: TGTGCCAGCAGCTTAGGGCAGGGAATAGAGACCCAGTACTTC; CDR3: CASSLGQGIETQYF
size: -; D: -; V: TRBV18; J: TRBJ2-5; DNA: TGTGCCAGCTCACCAAGTACGGCTACGGGGGAGACCCAGTACTTC; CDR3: CASSPSTATGETQYF
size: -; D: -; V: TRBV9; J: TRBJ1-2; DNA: TGTGCCAGCAGCGAGAGGGACGGCTATGGCTACACCTTC; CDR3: CASSERDGYGYTF
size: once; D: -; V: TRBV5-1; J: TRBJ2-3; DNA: TGCGCCAGCAGCTTGGACTCCGGGCCAGATACGCAGTATTTT; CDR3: CASSLDSGPDTQYF
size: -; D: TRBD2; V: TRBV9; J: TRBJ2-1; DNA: TGTGCCAGCAGCGTTGGCCCGGGAGGGGGCAATGAGCAGTTCTTC; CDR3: CASSVGPGGGNEQFF
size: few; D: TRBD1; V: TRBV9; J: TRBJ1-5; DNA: TGTGCCAGCAGCGCCGGACAGGGGAGCAATCAGCCCCAGCATTTT; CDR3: CASSAGQGSNQPQHF
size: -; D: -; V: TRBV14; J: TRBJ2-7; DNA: TGTGCCAGCAGCCAAGATTCGCGCGGGGCCTACGAGCAGTACTTC; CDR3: CASSQDSRGAYEQYF
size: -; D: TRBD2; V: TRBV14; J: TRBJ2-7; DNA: TGTGCCAGCAGCCTGAGGGTCCTAGCGGGGAACTCCTACGAGCAGTACTTC; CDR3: CASSLRVLAGNSYEQYF
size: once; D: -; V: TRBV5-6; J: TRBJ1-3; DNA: TGTGCCAGCAGGATTACCTCTGGAAACACCATATATTTT; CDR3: CASRITSGNTIYF
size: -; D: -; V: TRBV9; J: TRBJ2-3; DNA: TGTGCCAGCAGTCTAGGCCCCCACACAGATACGCAGTATTTT; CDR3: CASSLGPHTDTQYF
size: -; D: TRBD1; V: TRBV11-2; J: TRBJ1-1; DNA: TGTGCCAGCAGCTTTTCCAGGGGGCGCGAAATTGAAGCTTTCTTT; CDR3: CASSFSRGREIEAFF
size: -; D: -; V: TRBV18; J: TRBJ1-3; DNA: TGTGCCAGCTCACCTCGAGCGGGTCCTGGAAACACCATATATTTT; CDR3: CASSPRAGPGNTIYF
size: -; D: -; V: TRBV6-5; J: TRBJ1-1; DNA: TGTGCCAGCAGTTACGACCGAAGGGGGACTGAAGCTTTCTTT; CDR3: CASSYDRRGTEAFF
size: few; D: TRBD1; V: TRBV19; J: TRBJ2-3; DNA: TGTGCCAGTCCACACCAAGACAGGGCCTTAACAGATACGCAGTATTTT; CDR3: CASPHQDRALTDTQYF
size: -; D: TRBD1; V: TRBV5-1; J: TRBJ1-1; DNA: TGCGCCAGCAGCTACGGACAGGGTAAAGCTTTCTTT; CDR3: CASSYGQGKAFF
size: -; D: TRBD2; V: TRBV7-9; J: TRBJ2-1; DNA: TGTGCCAGCAGCTTAGGCGGGAGTAGATACAATGAGCAGTTCTTC; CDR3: CASSLGGSRYNEQFF
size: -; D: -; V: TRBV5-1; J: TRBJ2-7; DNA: TGCGCCAGCAGCTTGGGGGGACGGCCAAACGAGCAGTACTTC; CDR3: CASSLGGRPNEQYF
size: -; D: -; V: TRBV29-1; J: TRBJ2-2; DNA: TGCAGCGTTGATTCTGGGATCAACACCGGGGAGCTGTTTTTT; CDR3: CSVDSGINTGELFF
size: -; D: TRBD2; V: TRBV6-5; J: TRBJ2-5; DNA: TGTGCCAGCAGTACTAGCGGGAGCCCTCAAGAGACCCAGTACTTC; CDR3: CASSTSGSPQETQYF
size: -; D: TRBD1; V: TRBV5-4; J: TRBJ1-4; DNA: TGTGCCAGCAGCGCAAACCTAGGGACAGGAGGTGAAAAACTGTTTTTT; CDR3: CASSANLGTGGEKLFF